A selection of T cell receptor beta chains follows, all from one sample in a study of blood T cell repertoires in COVID-19. Libraries were prepared by immunoSEQ multiplex PCR; TCRdb keeps only in-frame clonotypes and omits some of them. The sample records 70,000 to 100,000 clones, roughly 88% being singletons. Sequencing input: peripheral blood. Receptor source: a human donor in a cohort sampled during active COVID-19. CDR3s include the opening cysteine and the closing phenylalanine or tryptophan. Rows give clone size only sometimes, using once, few, many, or a class for an expanded clone.

CDR3aa: CAWSVGSTTEAFF
len: 13
v_gene: TRBV30
j_gene: TRBJ1-1
abundance: .

CDR3aa: CASSPYSGSSEQYF
len: 14
v_gene: TRBV7-3
j_gene: TRBJ2-7
abundance: .

CDR3aa: CASSPMELGYGYTF
len: 14
v_gene: TRBV18
j_gene: TRBJ1-2
abundance: .

CDR3aa: CASSQRQGASGNTIYF
len: 16
v_gene: TRBV4-2
j_gene: TRBJ1-3
abundance: .

CDR3aa: CASTVGAGKNEQYF
len: 14
v_gene: TRBV2
j_gene: TRBJ2-7
abundance: .

CDR3aa: CAWATSGGAVDTQYF
len: 15
v_gene: TRBV30
j_gene: TRBJ2-3
abundance: .

CDR3aa: CASSLTLDGYTF
len: 12
v_gene: TRBV5-1
j_gene: TRBJ1-2
abundance: .

CDR3aa: CAINDGAGVTGELFF
len: 15
v_gene: TRBV10-3
j_gene: TRBJ2-2
abundance: .

CDR3aa: CATQTGQEGYTF
len: 12
v_gene: TRBV10-3
j_gene: TRBJ1-2
abundance: .

CDR3aa: CASSVVASHEQYF
len: 13
v_gene: TRBV10-2
j_gene: TRBJ2-7
abundance: .

CDR3aa: CSASPGGRSQSYEQYF
len: 16
v_gene: TRBV20-1
j_gene: TRBJ2-7
abundance: .

CDR3aa: CASSTLSGRTAQYF
len: 14
v_gene: TRBV7-2
j_gene: TRBJ2-7
abundance: .

CDR3aa: CASIPSGTGTGELFF
len: 15
v_gene: TRBV7-9
j_gene: TRBJ2-2
abundance: few

CDR3aa: CASSQEGGETQYF
len: 13
v_gene: TRBV4-3
j_gene: TRBJ2-5
abundance: .

CDR3aa: CASSSGPGQHNEQFF
len: 15
v_gene: TRBV5-1
j_gene: TRBJ2-1
abundance: .

CDR3aa: CATSDTGTKDNEQFF
len: 15
v_gene: TRBV24-1
j_gene: TRBJ2-1
abundance: .

CDR3aa: CASSSSGQGIADTQYF
len: 16
v_gene: TRBV28
j_gene: TRBJ2-3
abundance: .

CDR3aa: CASSRMPYEQYF
len: 12
v_gene: TRBV6-5
j_gene: TRBJ2-7
abundance: .

CDR3aa: CASSPPQGNTEAFF
len: 14
v_gene: TRBV28
j_gene: TRBJ1-1
abundance: .

CDR3aa: CASIPYLLNTEAFF
len: 14
v_gene: TRBV2
j_gene: TRBJ1-1
abundance: .

CDR3aa: CATTTEGGEKLFF
len: 13
v_gene: TRBV19
j_gene: TRBJ1-4
abundance: .

CDR3aa: CASRPGLDPREQYF
len: 14
v_gene: TRBV6-6
j_gene: TRBJ2-7
abundance: .

CDR3aa: CASSSMGQGNEKLFF
len: 15
v_gene: TRBV6-4
j_gene: TRBJ1-4
abundance: .

CDR3aa: CASSLSSGRKFF
len: 12
v_gene: TRBV14
j_gene: TRBJ2-1
abundance: .

CDR3aa: CASSLAGANVLTF
len: 13
v_gene: TRBV11-2
j_gene: TRBJ2-6
abundance: .

CDR3aa: CASSLDRGQGSNEQFF
len: 16
v_gene: TRBV7-9
j_gene: TRBJ2-1
abundance: .